The 27 T cell receptor beta chains below come from one sample, sequenced in a study of cytomegalovirus exposure and HLA in healthy donors. PCR employed 60 Vbeta and 13 Jbeta primers. Generated by immunoSEQ multiplex PCR, the TCRdb table keeps only in-frame clones and is missing some. The table shows 100,000 or so clones, with 70% occurring only once. The sample comprised PBMCs. The source is a man between 50 and 59 years old in good health and CMV-seronegative.

This rearrangement joins TRBV15 to TRBJ1-1; weak D call: TRBD1 (6 bases). This CDR3 comprises 16 residues. Trimming stripped 0 bases from V and 2 bases from J, with 13 bases between. CDR1 is LNHNV, CDR2 YYDKDF, per germline (reference sequence). CDR3: CATSRDPGTRNTEAFF. Written as DNA, the CDR3 is TGTGCCACCAGCAGAGACCCCGGGACACGCAACACTGAAGCTTTCTTT.

The V call is TRBV5-6, the J call TRBJ1-2; 8 nucleotides line up with TRBD1. The CDR3 consists of 15 residues. Germline CDR1 and CDR2: SGHDT and YYEEEE. Germline trimming cut 6 bases from V and 5 bases from J; bases unmatched to any gene: 12. CDR3 nucleotides: TGTGCCAGCACCCAAGACAGGGGCGAAGTTTATGGCTACACCTTC. Translation: CASTQDRGEVYGYTF.

The rearrangement links TRBV9 to TRBJ2-5, with D perhaps matching TRBD1 (5 bases). Judging by the DNA end, TRBJ2-7 fits better; the J call may be wrong. The CDR3 is made up of 15 amino acids. Germline lookup yields CDR1 SGDLS and CDR2 YYNGEE. The CDR3 coding sequence is TGTGCCAGCAGCGGAACTTCAGGGCCCTCCTACGAGCAGTACTTC. Protein product: CASSGTSGPSYEQYF.

V gene TRBV4-3 combines with J gene TRBJ2-7; 8 bases are shared with TRBD2. This CDR3 is 16 amino acids long. Germline loops: CDR1 LGHNA, CDR2 YSLEER. The junction had 9 bases not matched to a gene; V was cut back by 1 base and J by 4 bases. The CDR3, as DNA: TGCGCCAGCAGCCAAGGGGGACTAGGCGCGGGGTACGAGCAGTACTTC. Amino acid sequence: CASSQGGLGAGYEQYF.

The genes are TRBV28 and TRBJ1-2; tentative D call: TRBD1 (5 bases). The V gene lost 6 bases and the J gene lost 6 bases, with 14 bases spanning the gap. Germline CDR1 MDHEN, CDR2 SYDVKM. CDR3 length equals 13 residues. The CDR3 DNA is TGTGCCAGCAGCTCCTGGGGCAGGGATGGCTACACCTTC. It encodes CASSSWGRDGYTF.

J is TRBJ2-2 and V is TRBV5-6; 7 bases align to TRBD2. This CDR3 is built from 16 residues. V was pared by 6 bases and J by 4 bases, with 12 bases of the junction left unmatched. The germline CDR1 and CDR2 sequences are SGHDT and YYEEEE. CDR3 nucleotide sequence: TGTGCCAGCACCTTCGGGCTAGCGGCTATCACCGGGGAGCTGTTTTTT. Translating gives CASTFGLAAITGELFF. Using reference TRBV5-6 and TRBJ2-2 for the parts outside the CDR3, the full variable domain is DAGVTQSPTHLIKTRGQQVTLRCSPKSGHDTVSWYQQALGQGPQFIFQYYEEEERQRGNFPDRFSGHQFPNYSSELNVNALLLGDSALYLCASTFGLAAITGELFFGEGSRLTVL.

The chain recombines TRBV28 with TRBJ2-5, with a weak D call TRBD2 (6 bases). Trimming pared 3 bases from V and 2 bases from J, leaving 10 bases between. The CDR3 has 14 amino acids. The germline V gene has CDR1 MDHEN and CDR2 SYDVKM. CDR3 nucleotides: TGTGCCAGCAGTTTGTCGGGGACTCAAGAGACCCAGTACTTC. Protein product: CASSLSGTQETQYF.

The chain carries TRBV5-4 and TRBJ2-3; TRBD2 is a possible D gene (5 bases). CDR1 and CDR2 from the germline V gene are SGHNT and YYREEE (reference sequence). This CDR3 contains 15 residues. V was trimmed by 3 bases and J by 5 bases, leaving 16 bases between them. The CDR3 region has the DNA TGTGCCAGCAGCTCGAAAGACGGACTCCGAGATACGCAGTATTTT. This translates into CASSSKDGLRDTQYF.

The chain links TRBV5-1 to TRBJ2-3; TRBD2 agrees at 11 bases. The V segment lost 7 bases and the J segment 1 base; nucleotides outside the gene matches: 2. The length of the CDR3 is 14 residues. In germline, CDR1 is SGHRS, CDR2 YFSETQ. The CDR3 here is CASRGLAGTDTQYF. CDR3 sequence (DNA): TGCGCCAGCCGGGGACTAGCGGGCACAGATACGCAGTATTTT.

This clone has a handful of counts. J is TRBJ1-6 and V is TRBV27, with D possibly matching TRBD1 (6 bases). Germline V gene data show CDR1 as MNHEY and CDR2 as SMNVEV (reference sequence). The CDR3 sequence is 14 residues long. V was clipped by 2 bases and J by 8 bases, with 10 bases between them. CDR3 loop: CASSLMGAHSPLHF. The CDR3 coding sequence is TGTGCCAGCAGTTTAATGGGGGCCCATTCACCCCTCCACTTT.

The V and J genes are TRBV7-6 and TRBJ2-1; D unclear. This CDR3 is 12 amino acids long. The germline V gene has CDR1 SGHVS and CDR2 FNYEAQ. Trimming took 2 bases from V and 7 from J, leaving 6 bases between them. The CDR3 DNA reads as TGTGCCAGCAGCTTACAGGATAATGAGCAGTTCTTC. Its protein is CASSLQDNEQFF.

The chain carries TRBV4-1 and TRBJ1-6; TRBD1 aligns across 11 bases. The V gene's germline CDR1 is MGHRA and CDR2 YSYEKL. The J segment lost 6 bases and the V segment lost 1 base, leaving 17 bases of the junction unmatched. CDR3 size: 21 residues. CDR3 in DNA: TGCGCCAGCAGCCAAGCACCGTGGGGACAGGGGGGGTCGGTCTTTAATTCACCCCTCCACTTT. It translates to CASSQAPWGQGGSVFNSPLHF.

The rearrangement joins TRBV27 to TRBJ2-7; D unclear. Per germline, CDR1 MNHEY and CDR2 SMNVEV (reference sequence). Trimming left V 5 bases short and J 1 base short, with 12 bases between. The CDR3 covers 14 residues. The CDR3 DNA is TGTGCCAGCAGTCCACAGATTTTTTCCTACGAGCAGTACTTC. As protein: CASSPQIFSYEQYF.

The rearrangement uses TRBV6-1 and TRBJ2-5; 10 bases are shared with TRBD2. With V trimmed by 6 bases and J by 5 bases, 3 bases remained unmatched. The length of the CDR3 is 13 residues. The germline CDR1 and CDR2 sequences are MNHNS and SASEGT. CDR3 nucleotide sequence: TGTGCCAGCAGGGGACTAGCGTGGGAGACCCAGTACTTC. It encodes CASRGLAWETQYF.

The V gene is TRBV10-2, the J gene TRBJ1-1; no firm D call. Trimming removed 1 base at V and 4 bases at J, with 16 bases between. The V gene's germline CDR1 is WSHSY and CDR2 SAAADI. This CDR3 contains 16 residues. The CDR3 spells CASSEFGSLFGTEAFF. The CDR3 DNA sequence: TGCGCCAGCAGTGAGTTCGGGTCGTTGTTTGGCACTGAAGCTTTCTTT.

This clone was observed a few times. This rearrangement joins TRBV4-1 to TRBJ1-2; 7 bases line up with TRBD1. This CDR3 contains 16 residues. J was trimmed by 3 bases and V by 0 bases; bases with no gene match: 7. Germline V gene lookup returns CDR1 MGHRA and CDR2 YSYEKL. CDR3 protein: CASSQDGTEGYYGYTF. The CDR3 DNA sequence: TGCGCCAGCAGCCAAGACGGGACAGAGGGTTACTATGGCTACACCTTC.

The chain couples TRBV15 to TRBJ1-2; 11 bases line up with TRBD1. With V trimmed by 5 bases and J by 8 bases, 13 bases remained unmatched. The CDR3 runs 16 residues. Germline CDR1 reads LNHNV; CDR2 reads YYDKDF (reference sequence). For the CDR3, the DNA is TGTGCCACCAGCGTGGGACAGGGGGTAGGAGATTACGGCTACACCTTC. It specifies CATSVGQGVGDYGYTF.

The genes are TRBV5-8 and TRBJ1-2; D gene unclear. The CDR3 is 16 amino acids. The V gene lost 5 bases and the J gene lost 3 bases, with 20 bases spanning the gap. CDR1 and CDR2 (germline): SGHTS, YDEGEE. The CDR3 bases are TGTGCCAGCAGACTTGCCGGCCACCGGGTCCACTATGGCTACACCTTC. Protein sequence: CASRLAGHRVHYGYTF.

The chain combines TRBV5-4 with TRBJ1-2, with D possibly TRBD1 on 5 matching bases. Between the trimmed V and J ends, which lost 0 bases and 5 bases, there was a span of 11 bases. The CDR3 is 14 amino acids. Per the germline V gene, CDR1 is SGHNT and CDR2 is YYREEE (reference sequence). As DNA, the CDR3 is TGTGCCAGCAGCTTGGTCAGGGAACAATATGGCTACACCTTC. It specifies CASSLVREQYGYTF.

The CDR3 nucleotides read TGTGCCAGCAATGCGGGGGGGAGAGGGCAGTTCTTC. This translates into CASNAGGRGQFF. The chain links TRBV7-9 to TRBJ2-1; 9 bases fit TRBD2. Germline values: CDR1 SEHNR, CDR2 FQNEAQ (reference sequence). Trimming took 7 bases from V and 12 from J; bases not matched to a gene: 7. The length of the CDR3 is 12 residues.

The V gene is TRBV29-1, the J gene TRBJ2-3, with a weak D call TRBD1 (5 bases). Trimming stripped 6 bases from V and 8 bases from J, with 18 bases between. The CDR3 is made up of 13 amino acids. Germline V gives CDR1 SQVTM, CDR2 ANQGSEA. This CDR3 reads CSVETGPIPTQYF. The CDR3 coding sequence is TGCAGCGTAGAAACAGGCCCCATCCCTACGCAGTATTTT.

Many counts were recorded for this clone. This sequence joins TRBV18 and TRBJ1-4; 11 bases fit TRBD1. The ends lost 2 bases at V and 12 bases at J; junction bases unmatched: 5. The V gene's germline CDR1 is KGHSH and CDR2 LQKENI. The CDR3 spans 14 residues. The CDR3 DNA reads as TGTGCCAGCTCACCAGGACAGGGGGCGGCAGAACTGTTTTTT. Protein product: CASSPGQGAAELFF.

The V call is TRBV2, the J call TRBJ2-7; TRBD2 matches 8 bases. After removal of 3 bases from V and 7 bases from J, the junction contained 2 bases not matched to a gene. CDR1 is SNHLY, CDR2 FYNNEI, per germline. The CDR3 totals 12 residues. CDR3 in amino acids: CASSDTSGEQYF. The CDR3 DNA sequence: TGTGCCAGCAGTGATACTAGCGGAGAGCAGTACTTC.

The rearrangement links TRBV7-9 to TRBJ2-5; tentative D call: TRBD1 (6 bases). The CDR3 loop spans 14 amino acids. Trimming removed 6 bases at V and 4 bases at J, with 15 bases between. Germline loops: CDR1 SEHNR, CDR2 FQNEAQ (reference sequence). In nucleotides, the CDR3 is TGTGCCAGCAGTTTGGGGGCGAGTGGAGAGACCCAGTACTTC. Protein: CASSLGASGETQYF.

The count of this clone is one. The rearrangement links TRBV27 to TRBJ2-3; 8 positions agree with TRBD2. There are 15 residues in the CDR3. Germline CDR1 and CDR2: MNHEY and SMNVEV (reference sequence). The V segment lost 5 bases and the J segment 3 bases; nucleotides outside the gene matches: 7. The DNA of the CDR3 is TGTGCCAGCAGTGTACTAGCGGCAGGAACAGATACGCAGTATTTT. Translated: CASSVLAAGTDTQYF.

The chain has TRBV28 and TRBJ1-5, with TRBD1 matching 9 bases. CDR1 and CDR2 (germline): MDHEN, SYDVKM. The CDR3 spans 16 residues. V was pared by 8 bases and J by 1 base, with 9 bases of the junction left unmatched. The CDR3 reads CASGSVGQGSNQPQHF. In DNA form, the CDR3 reads TGTGCCAGCGGCTCCGTAGGACAGGGGAGCAATCAGCCCCAGCATTTT.

This clone has just one count. The rearrangement joins TRBV5-4 to TRBJ2-1, with a weak D call TRBD2 (7 bases). The CDR3 totals 17 residues. The germline CDR1 and CDR2 sequences are SGHNT and YYREEE (reference sequence). Trimming took off 0 bases at V and 8 bases at J, with 21 bases between the two ends. CDR3 loop: CASSLGGAGALGYEQFF. The CDR3 DNA follows: TGTGCCAGCAGCTTGGGGGGGGCGGGGGCGTTAGGCTATGAGCAGTTCTTC.